The 3 T cell receptor beta chains below were found in one sample sequenced in a study of cytomegalovirus exposure and HLA in healthy donors. Use of 60 Vbeta and 13 Jbeta primers characterized the PCR. Here immunoSEQ multiplex PCR was the method, and the copy in TCRdb shows in-frame clones only, minus some. The sample includes tens of thousands of clones. Material for sequencing was PBMCs. Receptors were obtained from a man between 18 and 29 years old in good health and CMV-seropositive.

The chain couples TRBV19 to TRBJ1-1; D unresolved. Looked up from germline, CDR1 is LNHDA and CDR2 is SQIVND (reference sequence). V lost 1 base and J lost 7, with 13 bases in between. This CDR3 has 14 amino acids. The CDR3 DNA follows: TGTGCCAGTAGTATAGCCGTAGCCTCCCATGAAGCTTTCTTT. This translates into CASSIAVASHEAFF.

This chain joins TRBV28 and TRBJ1-6; D is undetermined. Germline-derived CDR1 and CDR2 are MDHEN and SYDVKM. The CDR3 covers 17 residues. The germline V and J ends were trimmed by 1 base and 6 bases, with 16 bases remaining between them. The CDR3 protein is CASSLFLAPGLNSPLHF. The CDR3 DNA is TGTGCCAGCAGTTTATTCCTGGCCCCAGGACTTAATTCACCCCTCCACTTT. The full variable domain, its missing parts supplied by reference TRBV28 and TRBJ1-6, is DVKVTQSSRYLVKRTGEKVFLECVQDMDHENMFWYRQDPGLGLRLIYFSYDVKMKEKGDIPEGYSVSREKKERFSLILESASTNQTSMYLCASSLFLAPGLNSPLHFGNGTRLTVT.

V is TRBV13 and J is TRBJ2-7, with 10 positions matching TRBD2. CDR3 length: 16 residues. V gave up 4 bases and J gave up 6 bases; unmatched junction bases: 12. Germline CDR1 and CDR2: PRHDT and FYEKMQ (reference sequence). CDR3: CASSYLSSGGMGEQYF. The CDR3 DNA is TGTGCCAGCAGCTATTTATCTAGCGGGGGCATGGGCGAGCAGTACTTC.